Sequencing of this TCR beta chain was carried out in a study of cytomegalovirus exposure and HLA in healthy donors. On this clone itself: What it binds is unknown.

Overall study findings and caveats: The authors excluded some V segments, including TRBV6-2 and TRBV6-3, as indistinguishable. A later look showed TCR association rates differing by HLA locus, highest for DRB1 and lowest for HLA-C. Fewer than 20,000 TCR beta sequences were associated with HLA alleles at 0.05 false discovery rate in a later analysis.

Trimming took off 3 bases at V and 2 bases at J, with 18 bases between the two ends. The CDR3 spans 17 residues. Germline values: CDR1 LGHNA, CDR2 YSLEER. PCR employed 60 Vbeta and 13 Jbeta primers. As handled by the study authors: Later, 65 million to 85 million unique TCR beta chains were counted in an analysis, and 8.5 million to 13 million of them were shared. The protocol was immunoSEQ multiplex PCR, while the TCRdb copy is restricted to in-frame clones and leaves out a portion. V, J and clone size derive from that table, while D and trimming were established from the DNA sequence. The sample includes around 180,000 clones, 80% to 90% of them seen just once.

This clonotype originated in a male donor in good health and CMV-seronegative. The chain joins TRBV4-3 to TRBJ2-3; tentatively, D is TRBD1 (5 bases). The sample was PBMCs. CDR3 bases: TGCGCCAGCAGCCAGTTTGGTGGGGCCCTATTCACAGATACGCAGTATTTT. It codes for CASSQFGGALFTDTQYF.